This TCR beta chain emerged from a study of blood T cell repertoires in COVID-19 (dated by TCRdb to 2020 to 2021). Turning to the overall study: Samples from collaborators originated in the United States, Italy and Spain and spanned both the acute and convalescent phases of COVID-19. The prospective study material was composed of cDNA or gDNA derived from T cells, B-cell-depleted T cells, or PBMCs. Subjects who had been exposed to COVID-19, were actively infected with it, or had recovered from it provided the deeply sampled blood TCRbeta repertoires that made up the dataset. The repertoires were released in a freely available public database intended as a resource for research on the immune response to SARS-CoV-2. Samples were obtained from the ongoing ImmuneRACE study (first 160 participants) and from about 1,300 subjects provided by 6 global collaborators. Nearly every sample came with metadata listing a de-identified subject ID, COVID-19 status, age in years and sex. Where available, HLA class I and class II types were obtained from metadata supplied by the sample provider rather than from assay-based typing. General study outcomes and caveats: The quantity of clinical and demographic metadata differed by source and by participant and was supplied without curation.

Points on this clone: What this receptor recognizes is not known. No much larger clonotype is one base removed from it; base qualities were not supplied.

TCRbeta CDR3 regions were amplified from genomic DNA by means of the immunoSEQ Assay, a bias-controlled multiplex PCR. The paper's processing steps were these. Within the assay, amplification of reference gene primers was used to estimate how many nucleated cells each sample contained. Sequence reads were collapsed and filtered to measure the absolute abundance of every unique TCRbeta CDR3 rearrangement. Productive Simpson clonality was computed per sample as the square root of Simpson's diversity index over productive rearrangements. TCRdb retrieved this table from immuneACCESS and kept in-frame rearrangements only. Not all clones are present; in checked studies, unresolved V genes account for under half, and no reason is known for the remainder. The V and J calls and clone size were taken over from that table, and D and trimming were inferred from the DNA. The table for this sample lists more than 45,000 clones; approximately 90% of them were counted only once. The ten largest clones add up to approximately 1.3% of the sample.

CDR1 and CDR2 are drawn from the germline V gene: MDHEN, SYDVKM. Trimming costs V 4 bases and J 7 bases, and their ends lie 17 bases apart. There are 15 amino acids in the CDR3, from cysteine to phenylalanine inclusive. Just the 45-base CDR3 DNA is kept, in frame starting at base 1. The collaborating institutions used their own protocols to collect whole blood in K2EDTA tubes. For TCRbeta analysis, collaborator samples were shipped as frozen whole blood, as isolated PBMCs, or as DNA extracted from either sample type. The origin of this receptor is a man aged 60 to 75 with acute or convalescent COVID-19. This chain is built from TRBV28 and TRBJ2-1; TRBD2 is a possible D gene, resting on 5 matching bases. Specimen: peripheral blood. The nucleotides read TGTGCCAGCAGTTACGTAGCGTTTGAATCGAATGAGCAGTTCTTC. This codes for CASSYVAFESNEQFF.